This entry lists 28 T cell receptor beta chains sequenced from one sample in a study of blood T cells in healthy people across ages (dated by TCRdb to the mid-2010s). The library was built by means of 5' RACE. The sample was run on an Illumina HiSeq 2500. The second PCR ran for roughly 7 to 12 cycles and used a J-beta primer mix along with a sample-barcoded 5' primer. TCRdb reprocessing: public reads trimmed at Q25 with fastp, clones called with MiXCR, in-frame beta chains kept. CDR3 protein sequences are deduplicated, and each keeps its most common genes and DNA. This sample comprises hundreds of thousands of distinct CDR3 sequences, roughly 25% of them detected only once. Under 10% of the sample is in the top ten clones. These data also featured in a second study, about T cells of mothers and their children.

The sequenced material came from blood. The receptors originated from a boy between 5 and 17 years old in good health.

The chain recombines TRBV7-8 with TRBJ2-6, with 10 bases identical to TRBD1. Trimming cost V 0 bases and J 7 bases; bases outside gene matches: 6. The CDR3 has 17 residues. CDR1 SGHVS and CDR2 FQNEAQ come from the germline V gene. The CDR3 sequence: CASSLAVRTGGANVLTF. The CDR3 coding sequence is TGTGCCAGCAGCTTAGCGGTCAGGACAGGGGGAGCCAACGTCCTGACTTTC.

The J gene is TRBJ2-1, the V gene TRBV6-2 or TRBV6-3; 16 nucleotides line up with TRBD2. The junction had 12 bases not matched to a gene; V was cut back by 7 bases and J by 6 bases. The CDR3 has 18 residues. Germline-derived CDR1 and CDR2 are MNHEY and SVGEGT. CDR3 sequence reads: CASTDPYGTSGGANEQFF. CDR3 DNA sequence: TGTGCCAGCACCGACCCATACGGGACTAGCGGGGGGGCCAATGAGCAGTTCTTC.

This rearrangement joins TRBV20-1 to TRBJ2-5; D is perhaps TRBD2 (5 bases). Germline assignment: CDR1 DFQATT and CDR2 SNEGSKA (reference sequence). Trimming pared 4 bases from V and 1 base from J, leaving 16 bases between. CDR3 size: 15 residues. The CDR3 bases are TGCAGTGCTACCCGGGTAACGGGAATCCAAGAGACCCAGTACTTC. This sequence encodes CSATRVTGIQETQYF.

The chain uses TRBV13 and TRBJ1-1; 7 positions agree with TRBD1. CDR1 and CDR2 (germline): PRHDT, FYEKMQ (reference sequence). Trimming took 5 bases from V and 3 from J; bases not matched to a gene: 9. The length of the CDR3 is 15 residues. CDR3 loop: CASSPRPGGDTEAFF. The CDR3 DNA reads TGTGCCAGCAGCCCAAGGCCAGGGGGGGACACTGAAGCTTTCTTT.

V is TRBV4-1 and J is TRBJ2-3, with 8 bases aligning to TRBD2. The length of the CDR3 is 15 residues. V trimming: 2 bases; J trimming: 2 bases; junction bases outside the gene matches: 3. Germline V lookup: CDR1 MGHRA, CDR2 YSYEKL. CDR3 coding DNA: TGCGCCAGCAGCCAACGTAGCGGGGACACAGATACGCAGTATTTT. Translated, it gives CASSQRSGDTDTQYF.

This clonotype was observed a handful of times. V and J are TRBV7-6 and TRBJ2-7; no clear D. V was shortened by 1 base and J by 11 bases, with 12 bases between the two germline ends. The CDR3 has 12 amino acids. The germline V gene has CDR1 SGHVS and CDR2 FNYEAQ. CDR3 sequence: CASSLGPELKYF. The CDR3 coding sequence is TGTGCCAGCAGCTTAGGACCGGAGCTGAAGTACTTC.

This clonotype appeared a few times. This chain joins TRBV9 and TRBJ2-5; TRBD1 agrees at 8 bases. Gene TRBJ2-1 matches the end of the DNA better, so the J call may be wrong. The CDR3 is made up of 16 amino acids. CDR1 and CDR2 from the germline V gene are SGDLS and YYNGEE. The CDR3 coding sequence is TGTGCCAGCAGCGTGGACACCGGGACAGGTAACAATGAGCAGTTCTTC. Translating gives CASSVDTGTGNNEQFF.

Concerning this clonotype itself: Germline is not matched at one junction end, which may reflect a read error. The chain joins TRBV7-7 to TRBJ2-5; 8 bases map to TRBD2. The CDR3 covers 17 residues. From germline, CDR1 is SSHAT and CDR2 FNYEAQ (reference sequence). The CDR3 DNA sequence: TGTGCTAGCAGCCGAAGACTAGCGAGACCTCTCCAAGAGACCCAGTACTTC. It codes for CASSRRLARPLQETQYF.

V and J are TRBV15 and TRBJ1-2, with a possible D match to TRBD1 (5 bases). CDR1 LNHNV and CDR2 YYDKDF come from the germline V gene (reference sequence). The CDR3 extends over 16 amino acids. The ends were cut back, 0 bases at V and 4 bases at J, with 15 bases in the middle. CDR3 region: CATSRDSLFRVYGYTF. The DNA for the CDR3 is TGTGCCACCAGCAGAGATTCCCTCTTCAGGGTCTATGGCTACACCTTC.

This clonotype was counted only a few times. This chain joins TRBV10-3 and TRBJ2-1, with D perhaps matching TRBD1 (6 bases). The CDR3 length is 12 residues. Trimming stripped 10 bases from V and 0 bases from J, with 7 bases between. Germline CDR1 reads ENHRY; CDR2 reads SYGVKD. CDR3 DNA sequence: TGTGCCACCAGGGGCTCCTACAATGAGCAGTTCTTC. This encodes CATRGSYNEQFF.

This clonotype showed up just a few times. The chain uses TRBV29-1 and TRBJ2-1; D is undetermined. CDR1 and CDR2 from the germline V gene are SQVTM and ANQGSEA. CDR3 size: 12 residues. Trimming pared 6 bases from V and 14 bases from J, leaving 20 bases between. The CDR3 sequence: CSVVSTGTTEFF. The CDR3 region has the DNA TGCAGCGTCGTTTCAACCGGAACCACGGAGTTCTTC.

This clonotype was observed a single time. The chain recombines TRBV29-1 with TRBJ2-5; 8 nucleotides agree with TRBD2. The DNA end favors TRBJ2-7, so the J call may be wrong. Germline assignment: CDR1 SQVTM and CDR2 ANQGSEA. This CDR3 spans 13 amino acids. The CDR3 bases are TGCAGCGCTCGAGCGGGGGACTCCTACGAGCAGTACTTC. This codes for CSARAGDSYEQYF.

The sample holds a few counts of this clonotype. The V call is TRBV28, the J call TRBJ2-5; 11 bases align to TRBD2. The end of the DNA is better explained by TRBJ2-1, so the J call may be wrong. This CDR3 has 16 residues. Looked up from germline, CDR1 is MDHEN and CDR2 is SYDVKM. The CDR3 region is CASSSELAGDGNEQFF. CDR3 DNA sequence: TGTGCCAGCAGTTCCGAACTAGCGGGAGACGGCAATGAGCAGTTCTTC.

The chain joins TRBV4-2 to TRBJ2-4; D is perhaps TRBD2 (5 bases). Deletions cut 4 bases from V and 3 bases from J, with 16 bases between. The CDR3 loop spans 16 amino acids. Germline-derived CDR1 and CDR2 are LGHNA and YNFKEQ. CDR3 residues: CASSLRVLESKNIQYF. The CDR3 DNA follows: TGTGCCAGCAGCCTGCGGGTCCTTGAAAGCAAAAACATTCAGTACTTC.

Only a few counts were recorded for this clonotype. V gene TRBV7-9 combines with J gene TRBJ2-5; D ambiguous. CDR3 length: 14 residues. Trimming removed 3 bases from V and 2 bases from J, with 10 bases in between. Per germline, CDR1 SEHNR and CDR2 FQNEAQ (reference sequence). CDR3 in amino acids: CASSFWAEQETQYF. In DNA, the CDR3 is TGTGCCAGCAGCTTTTGGGCAGAACAAGAGACCCAGTACTTC.

The rearrangement uses TRBV7-2 and TRBJ2-1; 8 nucleotides agree with TRBD2. V lost 5 bases, J lost 0 bases, and 6 bases stayed unmatched. The germline gives CDR1 SGHTA, CDR2 FQGNSA. This CDR3 has 16 amino acids. The DNA of the CDR3 is TGTGCCAGCAGCGTCCGGGGGGGACGCTCCTACAATGAGCAGTTCTTC. Residues: CASSVRGGRSYNEQFF. Full variable domain (rest looked up from reference TRBV7-2 and TRBJ2-1): GAGVSQSPSNKVTEKGKDVELRCDPISGHTALYWYRQSLGQGLEFLIYFQGNSAPDKSGLPSDRFSAERTGGSVSTLTIQRTQQEDSAVYLCASSVRGGRSYNEQFFGPGTRLTVL.

V is TRBV7-3 and J is TRBJ2-7, with 8 bases lining up with TRBD2. After removal of 7 bases from V and 0 bases from J, the junction contained 8 bases not matched to a gene. The CDR3 is made up of 15 amino acids. Germline CDR1 and CDR2: SGHTA and FQGTGA. This chain's CDR3 is CASNSTGGNSYEQYF. Here the CDR3 DNA reads TGTGCCAGCAACTCTACGGGGGGGAACTCCTACGAGCAGTACTTC.

This chain uses TRBV20-1 with TRBJ2-5; D possibly corresponds to TRBD2 (7 bases). The germline V and J ends were trimmed by 0 bases and 5 bases, with 16 bases remaining between them. CDR1 and CDR2 (germline): DFQATT, SNEGSKA (reference sequence). This CDR3 spans 15 amino acids. Written as DNA, the CDR3 is TGCAGTGCTAGAGATTATGGGGGGGCTGCGGAGACCCAGTACTTC. This codes for CSARDYGGAAETQYF.

V usage is TRBV5-1 and J usage is TRBJ2-1; 8 bases align to TRBD2. V dropped 0 bases and J dropped 9; count of bases not matched to a gene: 5. This CDR3 has 14 amino acids. In germline, CDR1 is SGHRS, CDR2 YFSETQ. Here the CDR3 DNA reads TGCGCCAGCAGCTTGGAAGCGGGAGCGCCTGAGCAGTTCTTC. Protein product: CASSLEAGAPEQFF.

This clonotype was detected a few times. V and J are TRBV3-1 and TRBJ2-5, with D possibly TRBD2 on 6 matching bases. The end of the DNA fits TRBJ2-7 better, so the J call may be wrong. This CDR3 contains 16 residues. Germline CDR1 LGHDT, CDR2 YNNKEL (reference sequence). The CDR3: CASSPRLATKGDEQYF. CDR3 DNA sequence: TGTGCCAGCAGCCCTCGCCTAGCGACCAAAGGCGACGAGCAGTACTTC.

This rearrangement joins TRBV5-1 to TRBJ2-3; the match to TRBD1 covers 11 bases. The V and J ends lost 0 bases and 13 bases, in that order; junction bases with no gene match: 7. The CDR3 loop spans 14 amino acids. The germline CDR1 and CDR2 sequences are SGHRS and YFSETQ. The CDR3 protein is CASSLVRTGGWEYF. The DNA for the CDR3 is TGCGCCAGCAGCTTGGTCCGGACAGGGGGCTGGGAGTATTTT.

The rearrangement joins TRBV7-9 to TRBJ1-2; D might be TRBD1 (6 bases). Trimming took off 4 bases at V and 3 bases at J, with 9 bases between the two ends. This CDR3 is 13 amino acids long. Germline values: CDR1 SEHNR, CDR2 FQNEAQ (reference sequence). The CDR3 DNA follows: TGTGCCAGCAGCTACAGGGTTGACTATGGCTACACCTTC. It encodes CASSYRVDYGYTF. Full variable domain (remainder filled in from reference TRBV7-9 and TRBJ1-2): DTGVSQNPRHKITKRGQNVTFRCDPISEHNRLYWYRQTLGQGPEFLTYFQNEAQLEKSRLLSDRFSAERPKGSFSTLEIQRTEQGDSAMYLCASSYRVDYGYTFGSGTRLTVV.

The chain is built from TRBV7-2 and TRBJ2-5; tentative D call: TRBD1 (6 bases). The J call could be wrong; TRBJ2-7 is a better fit for the DNA end. The germline V gene has CDR1 SGHTA and CDR2 FQGNSA. The CDR3 runs 15 residues. CDR3 coding DNA: TGTGCCAGCAGCTTAGGACAGGCGGGCTCCTACGAGCAGTACTTC. This gives the protein CASSLGQAGSYEQYF.

The V gene is TRBV25-1, the J gene TRBJ2-7, with TRBD1 as a possible D gene (7 bases). Per the germline V gene, CDR1 is MGHDK and CDR2 is SYGVNS. The V end was cut by 6 bases, the J end by 4 bases, with 13 bases between. This CDR3 is 13 amino acids long. The CDR3 spells CASSKQGRYEQYF. The CDR3 DNA reads TGTGCCAGCAGCAAACAGGGGAGGTACGAGCAGTACTTC.

The chain joins TRBV11-2 to TRBJ2-3, with 11 positions matching TRBD2. Germline CDR1 is SGHAT and CDR2 is FQNNGV. This CDR3 spans 16 amino acids. J lost 2 bases, V lost 4 bases, and 5 bases had no gene match. The CDR3 loop reads CASSSLAGGDTDTQYF. DNA of the CDR3: TGTGCCAGCAGCTCCCTAGCGGGAGGTGACACAGATACGCAGTATTTT.

This clonotype was counted only a few times. CDR3: CATSDNGVSYNEQFF. DNA for the CDR3: TGTGCCACCAGTGATAACGGGGTCTCCTACAATGAGCAGTTCTTC. The rearrangement links TRBV24-1 to TRBJ2-1, with a tentative D call TRBD2 (5 bases). CDR3 length: 15 amino acids. Germline V CDR1 and CDR2: KGHDR, SFDVKD. Trimming pared 3 bases from V and 0 bases from J, leaving 8 bases between.

The V call is TRBV12-3 or TRBV12-4, the J call TRBJ2-7; 7 nucleotides line up with TRBD1. With V trimmed by 5 bases and J by 1 base, 8 bases remained unmatched. CDR3 length equals 15 residues. The DNA of the CDR3 is TGTGCCAGCAGTCGAGGACGGGACAGTTCCTACGAGCAGTACTTC. This codes for CASSRGRDSSYEQYF.

This clonotype was counted between two and nine times. The CDR3, as DNA: TGCGCCAGCAGCCACATAGCGGGAGGTGAAGAGACCCAGTACTTC. Residues: CASSHIAGGEETQYF. This chain connects TRBV4-1 to TRBJ2-5; 10 bases align to TRBD2. CDR1 MGHRA and CDR2 YSYEKL come from the germline V gene. There are 15 residues in the CDR3. V lost 3 bases, J lost 3 bases, and 4 bases stayed unmatched.